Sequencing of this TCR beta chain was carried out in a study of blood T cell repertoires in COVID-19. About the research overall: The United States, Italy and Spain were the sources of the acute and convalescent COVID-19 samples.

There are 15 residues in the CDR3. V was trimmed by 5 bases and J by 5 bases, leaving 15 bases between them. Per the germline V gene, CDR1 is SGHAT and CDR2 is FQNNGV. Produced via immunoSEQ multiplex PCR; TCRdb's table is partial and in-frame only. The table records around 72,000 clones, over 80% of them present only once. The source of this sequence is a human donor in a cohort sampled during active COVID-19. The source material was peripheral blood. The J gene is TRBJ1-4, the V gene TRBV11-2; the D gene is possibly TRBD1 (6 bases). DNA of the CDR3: TGTGCCAGCAGCCAACTGGACAGCCTGAATGAAAAACTGTTTTTT. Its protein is CASSQLDSLNEKLFF. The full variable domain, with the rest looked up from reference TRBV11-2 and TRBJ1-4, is EAGVAQSPRYKIIEKRQSVAFWCNPISGHATLYWYQQILGQGPKLLIQFQNNGVVDDSQLPKDRFSAERLKGVDSTLKIQPAKLEDSAVYLCASSQLDSLNEKLFFGSGTQLSVL.